One sample yielded the 22 T cell receptor beta chains listed below, sequenced in a study of cytomegalovirus exposure and HLA in healthy donors. Both 60 Vbeta primers and 13 Jbeta primers went into the PCR. The protocol was immunoSEQ multiplex PCR, while the TCRdb copy is restricted to in-frame clones and leaves out a portion. Among roughly 88,000 clones, over 60% were seen once, and the ten largest hold 4% to 5.5%. Sequencing was done on a sample of PBMCs. The receptors were sampled from a man aged 25-45 years in good health and CMV-seropositive.

The CDR3 DNA is TGTGCCAGCTCCTATAGACAGCTGAACACTGAAGCTTTCTTT. It specifies CASSYRQLNTEAFF. This chain uses TRBV7-9 with TRBJ1-1, with a possible D match to TRBD1 (5 bases). The CDR3 spans 14 residues. V lost 8 bases and J lost 0, with 13 bases in between. CDR1 SEHNR and CDR2 FQNEAQ come from the germline V gene (reference sequence). The full variable domain, with the rest looked up from reference TRBV7-9 and TRBJ1-1, is DTGVSQNPRHKITKRGQNVTFRCDPISEHNRLYWYRQTLGQGPEFLTYFQNEAQLEKSRLLSDRFSAERPKGSFSTLEIQRTEQGDSAMYLCASSYRQLNTEAFFGQGTRLTVV.

V is TRBV7-6 and J is TRBJ2-3, with 8 bases identical to TRBD1. CDR3 length equals 13 residues. Germline lookup yields CDR1 SGHVS and CDR2 FNYEAQ. Trimming cost V 8 bases and J 1 base; bases outside gene matches: 2. The CDR3 DNA sequence: TGTGCCAGCGCAGGGGGCGGCACAGATACGCAGTATTTT. Residues: CASAGGGTDTQYF. Full variable domain (missing parts from reference TRBV7-6 and TRBJ2-3): GAGVSQSPRYKVTKRGQDVALRCDPISGHVSLYWYRQALGQGPEFLTYFNYEAQQDKSGLPNDRFSAERPEGSISTLTIQRTEQRDSAMYRCASAGGGTDTQYFGPGTRLTVL.

The chain has TRBV4-1 and TRBJ2-1; possible D gene TRBD1, 7 bases. The CDR3 consists of 18 residues. Trimming left V 4 bases short and J 0 bases short, with 19 bases between. Germline lookup yields CDR1 MGHRA and CDR2 YSYEKL. DNA for the CDR3: TGCGCCAGCAGCCGTCGCAGCTGGAGGGACAGCTCCTACAATGAGCAGTTCTTC. This encodes CASSRRSWRDSSYNEQFF.

J is TRBJ2-1 and V is TRBV27, with D possibly TRBD2 on 5 matching bases. V gave up 4 bases and J gave up 8 bases, with 18 bases separating them. Germline V gene sequence: CDR1 MNHEY, CDR2 SMNVEV (reference sequence). This CDR3 comprises 15 residues. The CDR3: CASSYQRPTTDEQFF. The CDR3, as DNA: TGTGCCAGCAGTTATCAGCGGCCAACGACCGATGAGCAGTTCTTC.

V is TRBV5-1 and J is TRBJ1-2; D is perhaps TRBD1 (5 bases). V was clipped by 7 bases and J by 4 bases, with 11 bases between them. The CDR3 extends over 12 amino acids. In germline, CDR1 is SGHRS, CDR2 YFSETQ. CDR3 sequence reads: CASWEGPYGYTF. The DNA for the CDR3 is TGCGCCAGCTGGGAGGGACCCTATGGCTACACCTTC.

This chain links TRBV2 with TRBJ1-6; 9 bases fit TRBD1. Trimming took 1 base from V and 10 from J; bases not matched to a gene: 5. The CDR3 consists of 15 residues. The germline CDR1 and CDR2 sequences are SNHLY and FYNNEI. This chain's CDR3 is CASSEGGQGRSPLHF. The CDR3 nucleotides read TGTGCCAGCAGTGAAGGGGGACAGGGAAGGTCACCCCTCCACTTT.

The CDR3 here is CSVFRSAYGYTF. DNA for the CDR3: TGCAGCGTTTTTCGGTCTGCCTATGGCTACACCTTC. V gene TRBV29-1 combines with J gene TRBJ1-2, with D unresolved. The CDR3 length is 12 residues. Trimming stripped 5 bases from V and 4 bases from J, with 11 bases between. Germline assignment: CDR1 SQVTM and CDR2 ANQGSEA.

This chain links TRBV5-5 with TRBJ1-5; 11 positions agree with TRBD1. This CDR3 has 15 residues. The germline V gene encodes CDR1 SGHKS and CDR2 YYEKEE (reference sequence). The ends lost 0 bases at V and 7 bases at J; junction bases unmatched: 3. This CDR3 reads CASSLVDRGHQPQHF. The CDR3 DNA reads as TGTGCCAGCAGCTTGGTGGACAGGGGGCACCAGCCCCAGCATTTT.

V usage is TRBV2 and J usage is TRBJ2-3, with D tentatively TRBD2 (5 bases). From germline, CDR1 is SNHLY and CDR2 FYNNEI. Trimming removed 7 bases from V and 0 bases from J, with 11 bases in between. This CDR3 region has 14 residues. The CDR3 here is CASKGLASTDTQYF. The CDR3 DNA reads as TGTGCCAGCAAAGGATTAGCGAGCACAGATACGCAGTATTTT. The full variable domain, in which reference TRBV2 and TRBJ2-3 provide the parts outside the CDR3, is EPEVTQTPSHQVTQMGQEVILRCVPISNHLYFYWYRQILGQKVEFLVSFYNNEISEKSEIFDDQFSVERPDGSNFTLKIRSTKLEDSAMYFCASKGLASTDTQYFGPGTRLTVL.

The rearrangement joins TRBV12-5 to TRBJ2-1, with TRBD1 identical over 7 bases. Trimming removed 4 bases from V and 5 bases from J; junction bases left unmatched: 8. From germline, CDR1 is LGHNT and CDR2 FRNRAP. The CDR3 spans 15 residues. CDR3 coding DNA: TGTGCTAGTGGTTCATCGAGGGACAGAAACAATGAGCAGTTCTTC. The encoded protein is CASGSSRDRNNEQFF.

The V and J genes are TRBV19 and TRBJ1-2, with D unclear. Germline CDR1 reads LNHDA; CDR2 reads SQIVND (reference sequence). Trimming cost V 3 bases and J 6 bases, with 8 bases left between them. CDR3 length: 12 residues. CDR3: CASSIQLDGYTF. The CDR3 nucleotides are TGTGCCAGTAGTATTCAGTTGGATGGCTACACCTTC.

The chain uses TRBV18 and TRBJ2-2; D call uncertain. Germline CDR1 reads KGHSH; CDR2 reads LQKENI. This CDR3 contains 13 residues. Between the trimmed V and J ends, which lost 3 bases and 4 bases, there was a span of 6 bases. CDR3 nucleotides: TGTGCCAGCTCACCTGGGCGCACCGGGGAGCTGTTTTTT. As protein: CASSPGRTGELFF.

The chain uses TRBV14 and TRBJ1-5, with D possibly matching TRBD1 (6 bases). V was cut by 3 bases and J by 4 bases, with 13 bases left in between. This CDR3 has 15 amino acids. The germline V gene encodes CDR1 SGHDN and CDR2 FVKESK. The CDR3 here is CASSQGQVANQPQHF. The CDR3 DNA reads TGTGCCAGCAGCCAGGGACAAGTTGCTAATCAGCCCCAGCATTTT.

The chain couples TRBV7-9 to TRBJ2-2, with 9 positions matching TRBD2. The CDR3 runs to 14 residues. CDR1 is SEHNR and CDR2 is FQNEAQ in the germline V gene (reference sequence). V shed 11 bases and J 3 bases; nucleotides not matched to a gene: 7. CDR3 sequence (DNA): TGTGCCTTACAGCGGGGGGCGGACACCGGGGAGCTGTTTTTT. This translates into CALQRGADTGELFF.

The gene calls are TRBV9 and TRBJ2-1, with 12 bases that match TRBD2. Germline V gene sequence: CDR1 SGDLS, CDR2 YYNGEE. The CDR3 spans 16 residues. V shed 4 bases and J 9 bases; nucleotides not matched to a gene: 11. The CDR3 DNA follows: TGTGCCAGCAGCTCCATACTAGCGGGAGGAGGTGGTGAGCAGTTCTTC. Protein sequence: CASSSILAGGGGEQFF.

J is TRBJ2-3 and V is TRBV5-1, with D possibly TRBD2 on 6 matching bases. V lost 2 bases, J lost 6 bases, and 16 bases lay in between. This CDR3 spans 15 amino acids. Germline CDR1 SGHRS, CDR2 YFSETQ. This chain's CDR3 is CASSFLGLPWDTQYF. The CDR3 bases are TGCGCCAGCAGCTTTTTGGGACTGCCGTGGGATACGCAGTATTTT.

The CDR3 sequence: CASSFYGLAKSEQFF. CDR3 nucleotides: TGTGCCAGCAGTTTCTACGGACTAGCGAAGAGTGAGCAGTTCTTC. This chain uses TRBV27 with TRBJ2-1, with 9 positions matching TRBD2. The V gene's germline CDR1 is MNHEY and CDR2 SMNVEV (reference sequence). The CDR3 loop spans 15 amino acids. V trimming: 3 bases; J trimming: 9 bases; junction bases outside the gene matches: 9.

V gene TRBV6-6 combines with J gene TRBJ2-7; the match to TRBD2 covers 8 bases. The CDR3 is 13 residues long. Germline-derived CDR1 and CDR2 are MNHNY and SVGAGI (reference sequence). J lost 6 bases, V lost 11 bases, and 12 bases had no gene match. This chain's CDR3 is CACGGSGGSEQYV. The CDR3 DNA follows: TGTGCCTGCGGGGGCAGCGGGGGCTCCGAGCAGTACGTC.

The rearrangement joins TRBV6-1 to TRBJ2-2; D may be TRBD1 (5 bases). In germline, CDR1 is MNHNS, CDR2 SASEGT. V was clipped by 6 bases and J by 1 base, with 6 bases between them. This CDR3 has 13 residues. The CDR3 region is CASRDRNTGELFF. DNA of the CDR3: TGTGCCAGCAGAGACAGGAACACCGGGGAGCTGTTTTTT.

The chain couples TRBV9 to TRBJ2-1; 9 nucleotides match TRBD2. The CDR3 extends over 14 amino acids. Per germline, CDR1 SGDLS and CDR2 YYNGEE. The J segment lost 12 bases and the V segment lost 4 bases, leaving 11 bases of the junction unmatched. CDR3 sequence reads: CASSSGTSRQGQFF. For the CDR3, the DNA is TGTGCCAGCAGCTCCGGGACTAGCCGCCAAGGGCAGTTCTTC.

This clone came up a few times. This chain joins TRBV5-6 and TRBJ2-7; TRBD1 might be the D (6 bases). Trimming shortened V by 4 bases and J by 0 bases, and 17 bases separated the two germline ends. CDR1 is SGHDT and CDR2 is YYEEEE in the germline V gene. The CDR3 runs 16 residues. The CDR3, as DNA: TGTGCCAGCAGCCCGAAGACAGGCTACGGCTCCTACGAGCAGTACTTC. It is translated as CASSPKTGYGSYEQYF.

This clone was picked up a small number of times. V is TRBV6-5 and J is TRBJ2-7; no reliable D call. Germline assignment: CDR1 MNHEY and CDR2 SVGAGI. Trimming left V 2 bases short and J 5 bases short, with 16 bases between. The CDR3 is 15 residues long. The CDR3 sequence is CASSYGPGQVDEQYV. CDR3 nucleotides: TGTGCCAGCAGTTACGGGCCCGGTCAGGTCGACGAGCAGTACGTC.